This is a list of T cell receptor beta chains from one sample in a study of a mutant IDH1 vaccine in newly diagnosed glioma. The protocol was immunoSEQ multiplex PCR, while the TCRdb copy is restricted to in-frame clones and leaves out a portion. The sample contains some 61,000 clones, just over 85% of which appear only once. Source: PBMCs, taken from a glioma patient treated with radiotherapy, temozolomide or both. These receptor sequences come from a man between 25 and 39 years old with glioma. CDR3s include the opening cysteine and the closing phenylalanine or tryptophan. D genes are given only for firm matches.

D gene: TRBD1
V gene: TRBV9
J gene: TRBJ2-3
CDR3 protein: CASSVRTGGEGRTDTQYF

D gene: -
V gene: TRBV5-5
J gene: TRBJ2-3
CDR3 protein: CATAADLSTDTQYF

D gene: TRBD1
V gene: TRBV28
J gene: TRBJ1-2
CDR3 protein: CASSSSGTGNYGYTF

D gene: TRBD1
V gene: TRBV29-1
J gene: TRBJ2-7
CDR3 protein: CSVRRQGTGALEQYF

D gene: -
V gene: TRBV30
J gene: TRBJ1-3
CDR3 protein: CAWSVNRAGNTIYF

D gene: -
V gene: TRBV11-2
J gene: TRBJ1-1
CDR3 protein: CASSTQVGVEAFF

D gene: TRBD1
V gene: TRBV5-1
J gene: TRBJ1-3
CDR3 protein: CASSRTGGSGNTIYF

D gene: -
V gene: TRBV7-9
J gene: TRBJ1-1
CDR3 protein: CASSQGQESGSINTEAFF

D gene: -
V gene: TRBV1
J gene: TRBJ2-1
CDR3 protein: CTSSQAGLAKISYNEQFF

D gene: -
V gene: TRBV6-5
J gene: TRBJ1-1
CDR3 protein: CASSWTSMNTEAFF

D gene: TRBD1
V gene: TRBV9
J gene: TRBJ2-7
CDR3 protein: CASSVDGRGYEQYF

D gene: TRBD1
V gene: TRBV6-1
J gene: TRBJ2-7
CDR3 protein: CASSEGGQVYEQYF

D gene: -
V gene: TRBV5-5
J gene: TRBJ2-5
CDR3 protein: CASSFRWEAPIQETQYF

D gene: -
V gene: TRBV6-6
J gene: TRBJ2-1
CDR3 protein: CASSYSNFHEQFF

D gene: TRBD2
V gene: TRBV25-1
J gene: TRBJ2-1
CDR3 protein: CASSDLLAGNEQFF

D gene: TRBD1
V gene: TRBV5-4
J gene: TRBJ1-4
CDR3 protein: CASSRGQEATNEKLFF

D gene: TRBD1
V gene: TRBV2
J gene: TRBJ2-1
CDR3 protein: CASSEGQGWGEQFF

D gene: -
V gene: TRBV5-1
J gene: TRBJ2-7
CDR3 protein: CASSLGGGQDEQYF

D gene: -
V gene: TRBV6-6
J gene: TRBJ1-2
CDR3 protein: CASGGLGYGYTF

D gene: -
V gene: TRBV6-1
J gene: TRBJ2-2
CDR3 protein: CASRRGVSNTGELFF

D gene: -
V gene: TRBV7-9
J gene: TRBJ1-5
CDR3 protein: CASSYGVYSNQPQHF

D gene: -
V gene: TRBV5-4
J gene: TRBJ1-4
CDR3 protein: CASSPGGETTNEKLFF

D gene: -
V gene: TRBV9
J gene: TRBJ2-5
CDR3 protein: CASSEGRTQYF

D gene: -
V gene: TRBV28
J gene: TRBJ1-3
CDR3 protein: CASSFAGQGLGNTIYF

D gene: -
V gene: TRBV28
J gene: TRBJ2-1
CDR3 protein: CASSPYGQTDYNEQFF

D gene: -
V gene: TRBV7-9
J gene: TRBJ1-4
CDR3 protein: CASSLAWSRGREKLFF

D gene: -
V gene: TRBV19
J gene: TRBJ1-1
CDR3 protein: CASSIAPGLTPFAFF

D gene: TRBD2
V gene: TRBV7-6
J gene: TRBJ2-2
CDR3 protein: CASSLRGVSTGELFF

D gene: -
V gene: TRBV15
J gene: TRBJ1-5
CDR3 protein: CATSRDREGNQPQHF

D gene: -
V gene: TRBV18
J gene: TRBJ2-7
CDR3 protein: CASSPMRGNYEQYF

D gene: TRBD1
V gene: TRBV6-4
J gene: TRBJ1-2
CDR3 protein: CASSQGTGEYGYTF

D gene: -
V gene: TRBV5-1
J gene: TRBJ1-2
CDR3 protein: CASSATATTSGYTF

D gene: -
V gene: TRBV18
J gene: TRBJ1-1
CDR3 protein: CASSPQTGNTEAFF

D gene: -
V gene: TRBV5-4
J gene: TRBJ1-5
CDR3 protein: CASSPMARGISQPQHF

D gene: -
V gene: TRBV9
J gene: TRBJ1-1
CDR3 protein: CASSEGTPTKGGAARNTEAFF

D gene: -
V gene: TRBV5-1
J gene: TRBJ2-2
CDR3 protein: CASSSYDRNTGELFF

D gene: -
V gene: TRBV19
J gene: TRBJ1-3
CDR3 protein: CASSIRRTRLSVTGNTIYF

D gene: TRBD2
V gene: TRBV5-1
J gene: TRBJ2-3
CDR3 protein: CASSLNSGGTDTQYF

D gene: -
V gene: TRBV27
J gene: TRBJ2-1
CDR3 protein: CASSLGLHEQFF

D gene: TRBD1
V gene: TRBV13
J gene: TRBJ2-3
CDR3 protein: CASSSKPGTGAGSTDTQYF

D gene: -
V gene: TRBV5-1
J gene: TRBJ1-1
CDR3 protein: CASSVEANTEAFF

D gene: TRBD1
V gene: TRBV7-8
J gene: TRBJ1-1
CDR3 protein: CASSLRGGQPEAFF